This T cell receptor beta chain was obtained from a study of regulatory T cells in long-lasting Graves disease. At the level of the study: Over 5 years of antithyroid drugs with positive TSH receptor antibodies was taken to mean persistent Graves' disease. General study results and limits: Small sample size may have lowered accuracy.

V was pared by 5 bases and J by 1 base, with 7 bases of the junction left unmatched. CDR3 length: 15 residues. Germline loops: CDR1 SEHNR, CDR2 FQNEAQ (reference sequence). This clonotype has a count of ten or more. Antigen unknown. The time point was: persistent/refractory GD, antithyroid drugs over 5 years with positive TRAb. From PBMCs, RNA was extracted and then used to make the TCR library. Both iRepertoire HTBI primers and Arm-PCR of CDR3 regions were used to build the TCR beta libraries. One entry per CDR3 protein, called by TCRdb with MiXCR from the multiplex PCR reads. The table shows 350,000 to 450,000 distinct CDR3 sequences, with roughly 20% occurring only once.

The clonotype originates from a female donor with Graves disease. The V call is TRBV7-9, the J call TRBJ1-1; 7 bases match TRBD1. Sequencing was performed on peripheral blood mononuclear cells (PBMCs), taken when the disease was refractory, from a patient treated with antithyroid drugs. CDR3: CASSIYRGENTEAFF. For the CDR3, the DNA is TGTGCCAGCAGCATATACAGGGGTGAGAACACTGAAGCTTTCTTT. Supplemented by reference TRBV7-9 and TRBJ1-1, the full variable domain reads DTGVSQNPRHKITKRGQNVTFRCDPISEHNRLYWYRQTLGQGPEFLTYFQNEAQLEKSRLLSDRFSAERPKGSFSTLEIQRTEQGDSAMYLCASSIYRGENTEAFFGQGTRLTVV.